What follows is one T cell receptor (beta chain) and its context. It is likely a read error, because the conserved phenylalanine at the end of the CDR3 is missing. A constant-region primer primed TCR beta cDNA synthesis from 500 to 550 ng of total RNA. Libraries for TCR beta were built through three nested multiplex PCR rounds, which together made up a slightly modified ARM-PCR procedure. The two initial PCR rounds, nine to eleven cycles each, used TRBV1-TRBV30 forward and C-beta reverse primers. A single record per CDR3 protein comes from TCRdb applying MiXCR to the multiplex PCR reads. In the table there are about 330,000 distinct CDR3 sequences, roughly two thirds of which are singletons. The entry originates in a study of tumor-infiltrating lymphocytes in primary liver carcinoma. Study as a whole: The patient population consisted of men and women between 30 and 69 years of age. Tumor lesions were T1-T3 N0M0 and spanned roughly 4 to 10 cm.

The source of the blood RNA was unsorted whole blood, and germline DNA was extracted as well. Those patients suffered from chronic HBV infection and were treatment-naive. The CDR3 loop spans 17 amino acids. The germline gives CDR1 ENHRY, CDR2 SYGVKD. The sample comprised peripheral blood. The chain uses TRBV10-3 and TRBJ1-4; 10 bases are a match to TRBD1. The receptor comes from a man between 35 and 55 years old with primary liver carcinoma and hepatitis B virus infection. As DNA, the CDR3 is TGTGTCATCAGTGAGCCCCGGGACAGGGGAGCTAATGAAAAACTGTTTCTT. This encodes CVISEPRDRGANEKLFL.